This T cell receptor beta chain appears in the sequencing data of a study of identical twins. Study-wide results and limits: The abundant beta clonotypes from cord blood had fewer insertions, and memory repertoires had none of this.

Template switching added a universal primer site, and cDNA bore unique molecular identifiers. MiXCR, applied by TCRdb to the 5' RACE reads, yields one record per CDR3 protein. The sample includes hundreds of thousands of distinct CDR3 sequences, around 20% seen only once; the top ten take more than 4%. A remark on this clonotype: Its specificity is unknown. At one end, the junction sequence differs from germline, possibly due to a read error.

Germline-derived CDR1 and CDR2 are MNHEY and SVGAGI. The CDR3 contains 16 residues. These data are also associated with another study on T cells expressing NK-cell markers. Turning to that study: Sequenced donors, eight in total, included seven who were HCMV-seropositive and one who was seronegative. Roughly six donors had dominant NKG2C+ clonotypes that comprised about 1.0-7.5% of their CD8+ T cells.

The V call is TRBV6-5, the J call TRBJ2-2; 7 bases align to TRBD1. The clonotype originates from a woman aged 18-35 years in good health. The source material was PBMCs. The DNA for the CDR3 is TGTTCCAGCAGTCCGATGGGACAGTCGAACACCGGGGAGCTGTTTTTT. Its translation: CSSSPMGQSNTGELFF.